Detailed here is one TCR beta chain. As handled by the study authors: Counts of nucleated cells, estimated from reference gene primer amplification, were obtained. TCRdb's table, derived via immunoSEQ multiplex PCR, lists solely in-frame clones and lacks some. V and J calls and clone size come straight from that table; D and trimming were deduced from the DNA. The table shows approximately 250,000 clones, with nearly 85% occurring only once. The source of the sample is a study of blood T cell repertoires in COVID-19. Germline CDR1 is MDHEN and CDR2 is SYDVKM. CDR3 length equals 16 residues. V lost 1 base, J lost 3 bases, and 13 bases lay in between.

The sequenced sample was peripheral blood. This rearrangement joins TRBV28 to TRBJ1-5; possibly TRBD1 for D (6 bases). The sequence was obtained from a human donor in a cohort sampled during active COVID-19. The CDR3 DNA follows: TGTGCCAGCAGTTTATTTGGTGCAGGGGTCAATCAGCCCCAGCATTTT. Translating gives CASSLFGAGVNQPQHF. Looking up the rest from reference TRBV28 and TRBJ1-5 gives the full variable domain: DVKVTQSSRYLVKRTGEKVFLECVQDMDHENMFWYRQDPGLGLRLIYFSYDVKMKEKGDIPEGYSVSREKKERFSLILESASTNQTSMYLCASSLFGAGVNQPQHFGDGTRLSIL.